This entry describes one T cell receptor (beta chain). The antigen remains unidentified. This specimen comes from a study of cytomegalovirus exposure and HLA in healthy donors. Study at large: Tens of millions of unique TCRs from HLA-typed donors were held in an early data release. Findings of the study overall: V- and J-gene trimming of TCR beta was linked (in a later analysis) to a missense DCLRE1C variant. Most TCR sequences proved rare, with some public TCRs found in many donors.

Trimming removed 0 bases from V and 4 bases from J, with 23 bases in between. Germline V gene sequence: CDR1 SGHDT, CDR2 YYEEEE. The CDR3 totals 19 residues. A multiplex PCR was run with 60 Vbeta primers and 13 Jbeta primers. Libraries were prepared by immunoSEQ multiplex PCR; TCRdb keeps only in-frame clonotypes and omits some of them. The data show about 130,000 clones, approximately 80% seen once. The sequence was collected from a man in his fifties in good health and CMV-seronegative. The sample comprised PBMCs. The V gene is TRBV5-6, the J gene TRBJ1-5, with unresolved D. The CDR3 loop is CASSLARDFDTQINQPQHF. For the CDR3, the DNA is TGTGCCAGCAGCTTGGCCCGAGATTTCGACACCCAAATTAATCAGCCCCAGCATTTT.